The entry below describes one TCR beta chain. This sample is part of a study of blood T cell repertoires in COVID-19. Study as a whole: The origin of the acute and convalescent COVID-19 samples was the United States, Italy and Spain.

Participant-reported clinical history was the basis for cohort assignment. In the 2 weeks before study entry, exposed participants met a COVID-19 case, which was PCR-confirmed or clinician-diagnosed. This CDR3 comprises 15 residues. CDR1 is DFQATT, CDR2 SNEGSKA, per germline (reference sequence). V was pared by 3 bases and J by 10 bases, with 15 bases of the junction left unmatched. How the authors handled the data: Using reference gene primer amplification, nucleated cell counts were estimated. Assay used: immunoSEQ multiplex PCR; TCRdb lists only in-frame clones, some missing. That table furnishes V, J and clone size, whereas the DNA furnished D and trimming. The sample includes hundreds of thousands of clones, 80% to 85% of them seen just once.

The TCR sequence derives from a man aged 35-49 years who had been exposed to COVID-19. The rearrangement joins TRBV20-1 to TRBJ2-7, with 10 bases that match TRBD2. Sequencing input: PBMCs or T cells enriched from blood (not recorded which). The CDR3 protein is CSASKSSGSFSTQYF. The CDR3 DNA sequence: TGCAGTGCTAGTAAGTCTAGCGGGAGTTTTTCCACCCAGTACTTC.